These 19 T cell receptor beta chains were all obtained from the same sample, sequenced in a study of Graves' ophthalmopathy and Graves' hyperthyroidism. As the template, RNA transcripts were used to amplify TCR beta CDR3 regions. Investigators did first-round RT-PCR with HTBI primers, then second-round multiplex PCR. TCRdb reprocessed the multiplex PCR reads with MiXCR, giving one entry per CDR3 protein. Of 300,000 to 400,000 distinct CDR3 sequences in the sample, 17% were seen once. Sample: peripheral blood. These receptors originate from an adult woman with stable Graves' hyperthyroidism.

This clonotype came up many times. V gene TRBV5-1 combines with J gene TRBJ1-1; D is uncertain. V was trimmed by 2 bases and J by 2 bases, leaving 7 bases between them. The length of the CDR3 is 13 residues. Germline values: CDR1 SGHRS, CDR2 YFSETQ. The CDR3 loop reads CASSLMLNTEAFF. The DNA of the CDR3 is TGCGCCAGCAGCTTAATGCTTAACACTGAAGCTTTCTTT.

This clonotype was found many times. The V and J genes are TRBV12-3 or TRBV12-4 and TRBJ1-1, with a tentative D call TRBD1 (5 bases). V was cut by 7 bases and J by 4 bases, with 13 bases left in between. The CDR3 totals 13 residues. DNA for the CDR3: TGTGCCAGCACCTCCCTCGGGGCCACTGAAGCTTTCTTT. This encodes CASTSLGATEAFF.

This clonotype was observed at least ten times. The V and J genes are TRBV6-4 and TRBJ2-7; 9 positions match TRBD2. The CDR3 covers 14 residues. Germline V gene data show CDR1 as MRHNA and CDR2 as SNTAGT. Trimming cost V 2 bases and J 7 bases; bases outside gene matches: 6. DNA of the CDR3: TGTGCCAGCAGTGACGTCCTAGCGGGATGGGAGCAGTACTTC. As protein: CASSDVLAGWEQYF.

This clonotype has only one observation. The chain couples TRBV12-3 or TRBV12-4 to TRBJ2-5; 7 nucleotides agree with TRBD2. This CDR3 is built from 14 residues. V was pared by 3 bases and J by 2 bases, with 3 bases of the junction left unmatched. CDR3 residues: CASSFGTTQETQYF. The CDR3 region has the DNA TGTGCCAGCAGTTTCGGGACTACTCAAGAGACCCAGTACTTC.

Many counts were recorded for this clonotype. V usage is TRBV7-3 and J usage is TRBJ2-5; 9 bases match TRBD2. In germline, CDR1 is SGHTA, CDR2 FQGTGA. The V segment lost 5 bases and the J segment 4 bases; nucleotides outside the gene matches: 2. The CDR3 length is 13 residues. This CDR3 is CASSPAGGETQYF. DNA for the CDR3: TGTGCCAGCAGCCCAGCGGGAGGAGAGACCCAGTACTTC.

This clonotype was recorded at least ten times. The V and J genes are TRBV10-3 and TRBJ1-1; D is unclear. This CDR3 spans 14 amino acids. Germline V gene lookup returns CDR1 ENHRY and CDR2 SYGVKD. The V end lost 4 bases, the J end lost 0 bases, and 9 bases lay between the germline ends. The DNA of the CDR3 is TGTGCCATCAGTGTCACGGGCCTGAACACTGAAGCTTTCTTT. Protein product: CAISVTGLNTEAFF.

There are many counts of this clonotype. The J gene is TRBJ2-7, the V gene TRBV10-3, with TRBD1 matching over 9 bases. The germline V gene encodes CDR1 ENHRY and CDR2 SYGVKD. The V gene end was trimmed by 4 bases and the J gene end by 4 bases; junction bases not matched to a gene: 14. The CDR3 is made up of 17 amino acids. CDR3 amino acids: CAISVPGQGPTSYEQYF. DNA of the CDR3: TGTGCCATCAGTGTCCCGGGACAGGGACCGACGTCGTACGAGCAGTACTTC.

This clonotype came up a few times. J is TRBJ1-1 and V is TRBV28; D gene ambiguous. Per germline, CDR1 MDHEN and CDR2 SYDVKM. The CDR3 contains 16 residues. V was pared by 1 base and J by 1 base, with 13 bases between. In DNA, the CDR3 is TGTGCCAGCAGTTTATTTAGTTTGGAAGAGAACACTGAAGCTTTCTTT. Translated, it gives CASSLFSLEENTEAFF.

This clonotype was seen ten or more times. The chain uses TRBV29-1 and TRBJ1-2; D gene unclear. Per germline, CDR1 SQVTM and CDR2 ANQGSEA. There are 13 residues in the CDR3. Deletions cut 7 bases from V and 1 base from J, with 13 bases between. The chain's CDR3 is CSAVVGRNYGYTF. The CDR3 DNA follows: TGCAGCGCTGTCGTAGGTCGTAACTATGGCTACACCTTC.

This clonotype was observed a few times. Possible read error: a much larger clone is one base away. J is TRBJ2-7 and V is TRBV28; possibly TRBD2 for D (6 bases). Germline lookup yields CDR1 MDHEN and CDR2 SYDVKM. Trimming took off 8 bases at V and 3 bases at J, with 17 bases between the two ends. The CDR3 extends over 14 amino acids. CDR3 nucleotides: TGTGCCAGCTGCCGGCCGGGACTTCTCTACGAGCAGTACTTC. Protein: CASCRPGLLYEQYF.

In this sample, this clonotype turned up many times. The chain has TRBV30 and TRBJ1-6, with a weak D call TRBD1 (6 bases). The CDR3 is made up of 14 amino acids. Trimming cost V 2 bases and J 11 bases, with 16 bases left between them. The germline V gene has CDR1 GTSNPN and CDR2 SVGIG (reference sequence). CDR3 DNA: TGTGCCTGGAGTCTGGTAGGGGGAAATGCACCCCTCCACTTT. As protein: CAWSLVGGNAPLHF. Complete variable domain (other parts from reference TRBV30 and TRBJ1-6): SQTIHQWPATLVQPVGSPLSLECTVEGTSNPNLYWYRQAAGRGLQLLFYSVGIGQISSEVPQNLSASRPQDRQFILSSKKLLLSDSGFYLCAWSLVGGNAPLHFGNGTRLTVT.

This clonotype was seen repeatedly, ten times or more. The V and J genes are TRBV28 and TRBJ1-5; possible D gene TRBD1, 5 bases. Germline assignment: CDR1 MDHEN and CDR2 SYDVKM. The V end was cut by 6 bases, the J end by 7 bases, with 16 bases between. The CDR3 runs to 14 residues. The CDR3 coding sequence is TGTGCCAGCAGCCACATGGGGGGAGAGCAGCCCCAGCATTTT. Its protein is CASSHMGGEQPQHF.

The V and J genes are TRBV5-1 and TRBJ2-7, with 12 bases fitting TRBD2. The CDR3 extends over 16 amino acids. The V gene end was trimmed by 3 bases and the J gene end by 6 bases; junction bases not matched to a gene: 10. Looked up from germline, CDR1 is SGHRS and CDR2 is YFSETQ. The DNA for the CDR3 is TGCGCCAGCAGCTCGAGGACTAGCGGGATTTCACGCGAGCAGTACTTC. It encodes CASSSRTSGISREQYF.

This clonotype was detected only a few times. The CDR3 nucleotides read TGTGCCAGCAGTCCTAACACGGGGGAGACTGAAGCTTTCTTT. Encoded protein: CASSPNTGETEAFF. V and J are TRBV12-3 or TRBV12-4 and TRBJ1-1, with D tentatively TRBD1 (5 bases). The CDR3 sequence is 14 residues long. V was trimmed by 5 bases and J by 5 bases, leaving 15 bases between them.

This clonotype occurred many times. This chain links TRBV30 with TRBJ2-4, with D perhaps assigned TRBD1 or TRBD2 (5 bases each). Germline V lookup: CDR1 GTSNPN, CDR2 SVGIG (reference sequence). The germline V and J ends were trimmed by 0 bases and 0 bases, with 15 bases remaining between them. CDR3 size: 17 residues. CDR3 DNA sequence: TGTGCCTGGAGTGTGATAGTGGGGGAGTTAGCCAAAAACATTCAGTACTTC. Amino acid sequence: CAWSVIVGELAKNIQYF.

This clonotype was seen at least ten times. The V and J genes are TRBV15 and TRBJ2-7; D not resolved. The germline V gene encodes CDR1 LNHNV and CDR2 YYDKDF (reference sequence). CDR3 length: 12 amino acids. V was clipped by 5 bases and J by 0 bases, with 5 bases between them. CDR3 protein: CATSGSSYEQYF. CDR3 bases: TGTGCCACCAGCGGAAGCTCCTACGAGCAGTACTTC.

This clonotype was seen many times. The chain uses TRBV28 and TRBJ2-2, with TRBD2 as a possible D gene (6 bases). Trimming took off 3 bases at V and 2 bases at J, with 10 bases between the two ends. This CDR3 has 15 residues. Germline CDR1 reads MDHEN; CDR2 reads SYDVKM. CDR3 DNA: TGTGCCAGCAGTTTTTGGAGGGATAACACCGGGGAGCTGTTTTTT. Translated, it gives CASSFWRDNTGELFF.

The genes are TRBV3-1 and TRBJ1-1; no reliable D call. The V end lost 1 base, the J end lost 4 bases, and 7 bases lay between the germline ends. CDR3 length equals 13 residues. CDR1 and CDR2 from the germline V gene are LGHDT and YNNKEL (reference sequence). DNA of the CDR3: TGTGCCAGCAGCCAAGGAATCCCCACTGAAGCTTTCTTT. Translation: CASSQGIPTEAFF.

This clonotype showed up just a few times. The chain carries TRBV4-2 and TRBJ1-1; D is unclear. V was clipped by 3 bases and J by 1 base, with 24 bases between them. The germline CDR1 and CDR2 sequences are LGHNA and YNFKEQ. This CDR3 has 19 residues. The CDR3 DNA reads as TGTGCCAGCAGCCACCCCACCGGCAGACCTGGACGGAGGAACACTGAAGCTTTCTTT. It translates to CASSHPTGRPGRRNTEAFF.